This T cell receptor beta chain derives from a study of identical twins. General study results and limits: Twins' surplus sharing was weaker for beta out-of-frame sequences. Whereas memory repertoires showed no such difference, abundant cord blood beta clonotypes carried fewer insertions. Invariant MAIT and iNKT cells could partly confound zero-insertion analyses.

Concerning this clonotype: Its antigen remains unidentified.

Per germline, CDR1 SGHVS and CDR2 FQNEAQ. Trimming at V came to 5 bases and at J to 5 bases, leaving 8 bases not matched to a gene. The CDR3 runs to 16 residues. TCRdb passed the 5' RACE reads through MiXCR, listing each CDR3 protein once. The table lists 400,000 to 550,000 distinct CDR3 sequences, 13% to 15% of them singletons. These same data were also listed under a study on yellow fever vaccine responses in identical twins. That work contributes: In identical twins, vaccine T cell responses appeared partly shared and partly individual.

V and J are TRBV7-8 and TRBJ2-7; 14 positions match TRBD2. Sequencing used CD4+ T cells sorted from blood. The source is a woman under 30 in good health. The CDR3 is CASSTRLAGGRDEQYF. In DNA, the CDR3 is TGTGCCAGCAGCACCCGACTAGCGGGGGGGCGGGACGAGCAGTACTTC.